These T cell receptor beta chains were read from a single sample in a study of cytomegalovirus exposure and HLA in healthy donors. Profiled with immunoSEQ multiplex PCR; TCRdb holds only in-frame clones, not every one. The sample holds more than 60,000 clones, 70% to 80% seen once. The sequenced material came from PBMCs. The source of these receptors is a man aged 18-30 years in good health and CMV-seronegative. CDR3s include the opening cysteine and the closing phenylalanine or tryptophan. The D gene is left open where the match is weak. Only some rows state a clone size, as once, few, many or a class for expanded clones.

size | J | D | V | DNA | CDR3
- | TRBJ2-3 | TRBD1 | TRBV19 | TGTGCCAGCACCTTGGACAGGGGGCAGGGAGATACGCAGTATTTT | CASTLDRGQGDTQYF
- | TRBJ2-2 | - | TRBV7-9 | TGTGCCAGCAGCTTAGGGTCTCCAGACACCGGGGAGCTGTTTTTT | CASSLGSPDTGELFF
- | TRBJ2-1 | TRBD1 | TRBV7-9 | TGTGCCAGCAGGCAGACAGGGGGTCCCCTGTTCTTC | CASRQTGGPLFF
- | TRBJ2-5 | - | TRBV9 | TGTGCCAGCAGCGCGGGCCTCAGGGGAGAGACCCAGTACTTC | CASSAGLRGETQYF
- | TRBJ1-4 | TRBD1 | TRBV30 | TGTGCCTGGAGGTCAAATGGACAGGGAAGTGAAAAACTGTTTTTT | CAWRSNGQGSEKLFF
- | TRBJ2-1 | TRBD2 | TRBV29-1 | TGCAGCGTTGAAGAGAGCGGGGGGGCATGGAATGAGCAGTTCTTC | CSVEESGGAWNEQFF
- | TRBJ1-2 | TRBD1 | TRBV4-2 | TGTGCCAGCAGCCAAGTAACAGGGGGCTATGACTATGGCTACACCTTC | CASSQVTGGYDYGYTF
few | TRBJ1-6 | - | TRBV5-1 | TGCGCCAGCAGCTTTCGGACCGGCCACGGGGTGCATAATTCACCCCTCCACTTT | CASSFRTGHGVHNSPLHF
- | TRBJ2-3 | TRBD2 | TRBV6-1 | TGTGCCAGCAGTGAAGCAAGGAGGCTAGCGGGGTTACCAAGCAGCACAGATACGCAGTATTTT | CASSEARRLAGLPSSTDTQYF
- | TRBJ1-5 | TRBD1 | TRBV2 | TGTGCCAGCAATCGGGACAGGGGCGCTTATAGCAATCAGCCCCAGCATTTT | CASNRDRGAYSNQPQHF
- | TRBJ2-4 | - | TRBV2 | TGTGCCAGCTCGTCCAAAAACATTCAGTACTTC | CASSSKNIQYF
- | TRBJ2-3 | TRBD1 | TRBV6-4 | TGTGCCAGCAGTGAAGGGGGCTCCACAGATACGCAGTATTTT | CASSEGGSTDTQYF
- | TRBJ2-5 | TRBD2 | TRBV28 | TGTGCCAGCAAACTAGCGGGCGAAGGGGAGACCCAGTACTTC | CASKLAGEGETQYF
- | TRBJ1-3 | - | TRBV7-9 | TGTGCCAGCAGCTTACCCCAGATGACTGGAAACACCATATATTTT | CASSLPQMTGNTIYF
- | TRBJ2-1 | - | TRBV7-2 | TGTCAAACCTACAATGAGCAGTTCTTC | CQTYNEQFF
- | TRBJ1-2 | TRBD1 | TRBV2 | TGTGCCAGCACCCGGACAGGGGACATAAGCTACACCTTC | CASTRTGDISYTF
- | TRBJ1-5 | TRBD1 | TRBV2 | TGTGCCAGCAGTGGGGACAGGGACAATCAGCCCCAGCATTTT | CASSGDRDNQPQHF
- | TRBJ2-2 | - | TRBV6-1 | TGTGCCAGCAGCTTCGACGGAGGGGCGACCGGGGAGCTGTTTTTT | CASSFDGGATGELFF